This entry is about one TCR beta chain. Its cognate antigen has yet to be identified. Base qualities are missing; no much larger clone stands one base away. The method was the immunoSEQ multiplex PCR assay. TCRdb took this table from immuneACCESS and kept in-frame rearrangements with V and J called. Such tables lack part of the clones; where checked against another copy, unresolved V genes explain under half of the gap, and the rest is unexplained. Here the sample has more than 50,000 clones; around 96% occur a single time. The ten largest account for 0.85% to 1.4% of the sample. This specimen belongs to a study of control samples from healthy donors and cancer patients (dated by TCRdb to the early 2020s). This TCR came from a woman aged 18-35 years in good health. Sequences were obtained from blood.

CDR3 protein: CASRLAGEMYEQYF. The DNA sequence is as follows: TGTGCCAGTAGGCTAGCGGGAGAAATGTACGAGCAGTACTTC. The sequence is built from TRBV19 and TRBJ2-7, and 10 bases in between align with TRBD2. Unmatched junction bases come to 6, with V trimmed by 6 bases and J by 4 bases. From the cysteine through the phenylalanine, the CDR3 covers 14 amino acids. The entry retains the CDR3 DNA only, 42 bases that are in frame from base 1. The germline V gene (reference sequence) sets CDR1 to LNHDA and CDR2 to SQIVND.